This TCR beta chain emerged from a study of blood T cell repertoires in COVID-19. Study at large: T cells, B-cell-depleted T cells, or PBMCs provided the cDNA or gDNA that served as material.

This CDR3 is 15 amino acids long. The junction had 10 bases not matched to a gene; V was cut back by 5 bases and J by 7 bases. Germline-derived CDR1 and CDR2 are LNHDA and SQIVND (reference sequence). Produced via immunoSEQ multiplex PCR; TCRdb's table is partial and in-frame only. This sample yields under 150,000 clones, of which 75% to 90% are seen a single time; 2% to 2.5% belongs to the top ten. The receptor's source is a man over 45 with active COVID-19. The rearrangement joins TRBV19 to TRBJ2-5; 10 positions match TRBD2. The specimen was peripheral blood. The CDR3 loop reads CASSSSGGAGGTQYF. The DNA for the CDR3 is TGTGCCAGTAGTTCTAGCGGGGGAGCCGGCGGGACCCAGTACTTC.